This entry features one T cell receptor (beta chain) sequence. The antigen is undetermined. The sample belongs to a study of T cell repertoires in cytomegalovirus infection. Study-level background: Both CMV infection and a matching HLA type were indicated by public TCR beta signatures. Study-wide results and caveats: In two of eight donors, the top clonotype was HLA-C-restricted CMV-specific. Using cumulative public TCR beta family frequency, the authors identified those who carried CMV together with the relevant HLA.

J gave up 4 bases and V 2 bases, and 3 bases lay outside the gene matches. The CDR3 totals 14 residues. The germline CDR1 and CDR2 sequences are MNHNY and SVGAGI (reference sequence). TCRdb itself ran the reads through MiXCR, one entry per CDR3 protein. Of 250,000 or so distinct CDR3 sequences in the sample, about 15% were seen once. This receptor was taken from a human donor in good health (CMV status not recorded). Some clones in this sample may be carry-over from other donors' samples. This rearrangement joins TRBV6-6 to TRBJ2-5, with 8 positions matching TRBD2. The sequenced sample consisted of CD8+ T cells from PBMCs. The CDR3 region has the DNA TGTGCCAGCAGTTACGCGGGGGGCGCAGAGACCCAGTACTTC. Translation gives CASSYAGGAETQYF.